This T cell receptor (beta chain) emerged from a study of T cells in Graves' hyperthyroidism and ophthalmopathy. Regarding the study as a whole: In the analysis, a 13 V-J model separated ophthalmopathy from stable hyperthyroidism.

This clonotype showed up just a few times. Antigen specificity is unknown. What was amplified from RNA transcripts were TCR beta CDR3 regions. Using the HTBI primer set, a first-round RT-PCR was run on the TCR CDR3. TCRdb recomputed calls from the multiplex PCR reads with MiXCR, one row per CDR3 protein. The data show about 350,000 distinct CDR3 sequences, with about 15% seen just once and under 30% held by the top ten. When ophthalmopathy did not progress within 18 months, Graves' hyperthyroidism was considered stable. Newly diagnosed patients aged 18 to 65 had hyperthyroidism of under 2 months' duration. This clonotype was obtained from a woman in her 30s with Graves' hyperthyroidism. Sequenced: blood.

CDR3 DNA: TGCAGTGCGGACTCCGGGGGCTACGAGCAGTACTTC. Protein product: CSADSGGYEQYF. The chain is built from TRBV20-1 and TRBJ2-7; D is possibly TRBD2 (6 bases). CDR1 and CDR2 (germline): DFQATT, SNEGSKA (reference sequence). The CDR3 loop spans 12 amino acids. V was trimmed by 6 bases and J by 3 bases, leaving 12 bases between them.